Presented here are 4 T cell receptor beta chains from one specimen sequenced in a study of cytomegalovirus exposure and HLA in healthy donors (TCRdb year 2017). The protocol used for the library was the immunoSEQ multiplex PCR assay. A mixture of 60 forward primers for TCR Vbeta segments and 13 reverse primers for TCR Jbeta segments was used in the multiplex PCR. This is the immuneACCESS table as TCRdb keeps it, with only in-frame sequences that have V and J called. A part of the clones is gone; compared with another copy, unresolved V genes explain less than half, and the rest is unexplained. The sample's own table lists 65,000 to 80,000 clones. The ten largest make up approximately 4.3% of the sample. The sequencing sample was made of PBMCs. The receptors here all came from a man aged 25 to 45 in good health and CMV-seronegative.

The chain carries TRBV9 and TRBJ1-3; D gene uncertain. The V end lost 0 bases, the J end lost 0 bases, and 16 bases lay between the germline ends. The CDR3 covers 18 residues. Germline assignment: CDR1 SGDLS and CDR2 YYNGEE. CDR3 DNA sequence: TGTGCCAGCAGCGTAGCTGGATCGTATGGCGGCTCTGGAAACACCATATATTTT. This gives the protein CASSVAGSYGGSGNTIYF.

The V gene is TRBV20-1, the J gene TRBJ1-2, with a tentative D call TRBD1 (5 bases). Germline-derived CDR1 and CDR2 are DFQATT and SNEGSKA (reference sequence). Trimming took 4 bases from V and 2 from J, leaving 5 bases between them. The CDR3 is 11 amino acids. The CDR3 DNA reads as TGCAGTGCTACAGGGAACTATGGCTACACCTTC. This gives the protein CSATGNYGYTF.

The J gene is TRBJ1-2, the V gene TRBV9; D is perhaps TRBD1 (6 bases). Germline V gene sequence: CDR1 SGDLS, CDR2 YYNGEE. V lost 4 bases, J lost 4 bases, and 14 bases lay in between. This CDR3 has 14 amino acids. The CDR3 sequence is CASSWTEAIYGYTF. Written as DNA, the CDR3 is TGTGCCAGCAGCTGGACAGAAGCGATCTATGGCTACACCTTC. Drawing the rest from reference TRBV9 and TRBJ1-2, the complete variable domain is DSGVTQTPKHLITATGQRVTLRCSPRSGDLSVYWYQQSLDQGLQFLIQYYNGEERAKGNILERFSAQQFPDLHSELNLSSLELGDSALYFCASSWTEAIYGYTFGSGTRLTVV.

The V gene is TRBV18, the J gene TRBJ2-1, with D perhaps TRBD2 (5 bases). Germline V gene sequence: CDR1 KGHSH, CDR2 LQKENI. CDR3 size: 14 residues. Trimming left V 0 bases short and J 10 bases short, with 13 bases between. The chain's CDR3 is CASSPPGSRGEQFF. The CDR3 DNA is TGTGCCAGCTCACCACCCGGATCCCGAGGGGAGCAGTTCTTC.